These T cell receptor beta chains were read from a single sample in a study of shared clonotypes between healthy human individuals. Libraries were prepared by immunoSEQ multiplex PCR; TCRdb keeps only in-frame clonotypes and omits some of them. The table lists about 2.1 million clones, 90% to 95% of them singletons. The sample was naive CD8+ T cells from PBMCs. These receptors were collected from a man aged 18 to 29 in good health. Some clones in this sample may be carry-over from other donors' samples. CDR3s include the opening cysteine and the closing phenylalanine or tryptophan. Fields, in order: V gene, J gene, D gene, clone size, CDR3 DNA, CDR3 protein. A D gene is named only where the DNA matches it firmly. Clone size is shown for a subset of rows, as once, few, many or a class of expanded clone.

TRBV27	TRBJ2-1	NA	NA	TGTGCCAGCAGATACCGGGACTCCCCCTACAATGAGCAGTTCTTC	CASRYRDSPYNEQFF
TRBV19	TRBJ1-4	TRBD1	NA	TGTGCCAGTAGTATTCGGACAGGAATAGCAACTAATGAAAAACTGTTTTTT	CASSIRTGIATNEKLFF
TRBV27	TRBJ2-2	NA	NA	TGTGCCAGCAGTCCCCTTATAAAGCCCGGGGAGCTGTTTTTT	CASSPLIKPGELFF
TRBV28	TRBJ2-7	NA	once	TGTGCCAGCAGCAGACCGGACCCATCCTACGAGCAGTACTTC	CASSRPDPSYEQYF
TRBV5-1	TRBJ1-1	TRBD1	NA	TGCGCCAGCAGCTTGGTGGAGGGGGCGAGAACTGAAGCTTTCTTT	CASSLVEGARTEAFF
TRBV27	TRBJ2-5	NA	NA	TGTGCCAGCAGTCCACGGGACGGGTCGGAGACCCAGTACTTC	CASSPRDGSETQYF
TRBV10-2	TRBJ2-1	NA	NA	TGCGCCAGCAGTGAGCCGCCCCCAGGGGAGGGCCCGAATGAGCAGTTCTTC	CASSEPPPGEGPNEQFF
TRBV6-6	TRBJ1-1	NA	NA	TGTGCCAGCAGTCCCTTCGACGGGAACACTGAAGCTTTCTTT	CASSPFDGNTEAFF
TRBV10-1	TRBJ1-1	NA	NA	TGCGCCAGCAGTGAGAGCTGGGTAGGGGATGACACTGAAGCTTTCTTT	CASSESWVGDDTEAFF
TRBV27	TRBJ1-1	NA	NA	TGTGCCAGCAGTACCCGTGCCAGGTGGGGGACGAACACTGAAGCTTTCTTT	CASSTRARWGTNTEAFF
TRBV27	TRBJ1-2	TRBD1	NA	TGTGCCAGCAGTTCGACAGGGGGCGGTGGCTACACCTTC	CASSSTGGGGYTF
TRBV14	TRBJ1-1	NA	NA	TGTGCCAGCAGCCAAGGGTTAGGCTTCATGAACACTGAAGCTTTCTTT	CASSQGLGFMNTEAFF
TRBV19	TRBJ2-1	TRBD2	NA	TGTGCCAGTAGCTGGACTAGCGCCGACAATGAGCAGTTCTTC	CASSWTSADNEQFF
TRBV6-1	TRBJ2-2	NA	NA	TGTGCCAGCATGCGGGGCGTGGGGGAGCTGTTTTTT	CASMRGVGELFF
TRBV27	TRBJ1-1	NA	NA	TGTGCCACCAACCTGGGGGGGGGCACGGACACTGAAGCTTTCTTT	CATNLGGGTDTEAFF
TRBV19	TRBJ1-2	NA	NA	TGTGCCAGTTTAGCTAACGAGCTGTATGGCTACACCTTC	CASLANELYGYTF
TRBV2	TRBJ2-2	NA	NA	TGTGCCACCCAGAGAGGACCCAAGGACACCGGGGAGCTGTTTTTT	CATQRGPKDTGELFF
TRBV7-9	TRBJ2-3	TRBD1	NA	TGTGCCAGCAGCATGACAGGGGATGATACGCAGTATTTT	CASSMTGDDTQYF
TRBV5-1	TRBJ2-3	NA	NA	TGCGCCAGCAGCTTGGCCTCAGTCGGGGCACAGTTAGATACGCAGTATTTT	CASSLASVGAQLDTQYF
TRBV7-2	TRBJ2-7	TRBD1	NA	TGTGCCAGCAGCTCAAGGGACAGAGCCTACGAGCAGTACTTC	CASSSRDRAYEQYF
TRBV18	TRBJ2-5	NA	NA	TGTGCCAGCTCCCCCGCGACAGAACTTCCCTCGGAGACCCAGTACTTC	CASSPATELPSETQYF
TRBV7-9	TRBJ2-3	TRBD2	once	TGTGCCAGCAGCTTCGGGGGGGATACGCAGTATTTT	CASSFGGDTQYF
TRBV27	TRBJ1-2	NA	NA	TGTGCCAGCAGCAGGACGGGGGTTGATGGCTACACCTTC	CASSRTGVDGYTF
TRBV27	TRBJ1-4	NA	NA	TGTGCCAGCAGTTTGTACCGGCCCCCCCATGAACTGTTTTTT	CASSLYRPPHELFF
TRBV10-3	TRBJ2-2	TRBD1	NA	TGTGCCATCAGTGAAGGGGGCCGAGGCACCGGGGAGCTGTTTTTT	CAISEGGRGTGELFF
TRBV6-5	TRBJ2-7	NA	NA	TGTGCCAGCACGGCAGCGGCCTACGAGCAGTACTTC	CASTAAAYEQYF
TRBV19	TRBJ2-7	TRBD1	NA	TGTGCCAGTAGTATGTGGGGACAGGGAGGGGACGAGCAGTACTTC	CASSMWGQGGDEQYF
TRBV27	TRBJ1-2	NA	NA	TGTGCCAGCAGTTTATCGCGTTTGGGCCTGGACTATGGCTACACCTTC	CASSLSRLGLDYGYTF
TRBV7-8	TRBJ1-4	NA	NA	TGTGCCAGCAGCTCCCGGTGGGGGGCGGGGGAAAAACTGTTTTTT	CASSSRWGAGEKLFF
TRBV5-6	TRBJ1-4	TRBD1	once	TGTGCCAGCAGCGTTGCCACAGGGGGCGTTGAAAAACTGTTTTTT	CASSVATGGVEKLFF
TRBV29-1	TRBJ2-3	TRBD1	NA	TGCAGCGCTCCGGGACAGGGAACAAGCACAGATACGCAGTATTTT	CSAPGQGTSTDTQYF
TRBV7-9	TRBJ2-7	NA	NA	TGTGCCAGCAGCTTAGACAGGGTGGAGCAGTACTTC	CASSLDRVEQYF
TRBV28	TRBJ2-1	NA	NA	TGTGCCAGCAGCCAGAGCCTAGCGAGAATCAATGAGCAGTTCTTC	CASSQSLARINEQFF
TRBV28	TRBJ2-1	TRBD2	NA	TGTGCCAGCAGTTCCCAGCGGGACTCCTACAATGAGCAGTTCTTC	CASSSQRDSYNEQFF
TRBV28	TRBJ1-3	NA	NA	TGTGCCAGCAGTCATGAGACAACCTTGGCAAACACCATATATTTT	CASSHETTLANTIYF
TRBV5-6	TRBJ2-7	NA	NA	TGTGCCAGCAGCTTGTCCGTCTCCTACGAGCAGTACTTC	CASSLSVSYEQYF
TRBV28	TRBJ2-3	NA	NA	TGTGCCAGCAGTTTATTAGCCCTTTTGGCAGATACGCAGTATTTT	CASSLLALLADTQYF
TRBV11-2	TRBJ2-6	NA	NA	TGTGCCAGCAGCCCAGGACCCGCAACTGGGGCCAACGTCCTGACTTTC	CASSPGPATGANVLTF
TRBV9	TRBJ2-3	TRBD2	NA	TGTGCCAGCAGCACGGGGGGGACGCCCACAGATACGCAGTATTTT	CASSTGGTPTDTQYF
TRBV9	TRBJ2-1	NA	once	TGTGCCAGCAGCGTAGGTAACCCCTTTGAGCAGTTCTTC	CASSVGNPFEQFF
TRBV7-9	TRBJ2-7	NA	NA	TGTGCCAGCAGCTCTAGGGACCATCTCGGGCAGTACTTC	CASSSRDHLGQYF
TRBV15	TRBJ1-1	NA	NA	TGTGCCACCAGCAGAGATCCCAGGGCCGAAGCTTTCTTT	CATSRDPRAEAFF
TRBV6-6	TRBJ1-5	NA	NA	TGTGCCAGCAGTTACGGCGGAAATCAGCCCCAGCATTTT	CASSYGGNQPQHF
TRBV6-1	TRBJ2-7	TRBD1	NA	TGTGCCAGCAGTGAAGGCCGGGACAGGGTCTACGAGCAGTACTTC	CASSEGRDRVYEQYF
TRBV4-1	TRBJ2-1	NA	NA	TGCGCCAGCAGCCAACCGGGACTCCCGCGCTACAATGAGCAGTTCTTC	CASSQPGLPRYNEQFF
TRBV29-1	TRBJ2-5	TRBD2	NA	TGCAGCGTTGACGGACTAGCGGGAGGTTTGGGAGAGACCCAGTACTTC	CSVDGLAGGLGETQYF
TRBV30	TRBJ2-1	TRBD2	NA	TGTGCCTCTATCGGACTAGAGAGGGTTTATGAGCAGTTCTTC	CASIGLERVYEQFF
TRBV27	TRBJ1-2	NA	few	TGTGCCAGCACCCGGGGGGCGGGGGCCAACTATGGCTACACCTTC	CASTRGAGANYGYTF